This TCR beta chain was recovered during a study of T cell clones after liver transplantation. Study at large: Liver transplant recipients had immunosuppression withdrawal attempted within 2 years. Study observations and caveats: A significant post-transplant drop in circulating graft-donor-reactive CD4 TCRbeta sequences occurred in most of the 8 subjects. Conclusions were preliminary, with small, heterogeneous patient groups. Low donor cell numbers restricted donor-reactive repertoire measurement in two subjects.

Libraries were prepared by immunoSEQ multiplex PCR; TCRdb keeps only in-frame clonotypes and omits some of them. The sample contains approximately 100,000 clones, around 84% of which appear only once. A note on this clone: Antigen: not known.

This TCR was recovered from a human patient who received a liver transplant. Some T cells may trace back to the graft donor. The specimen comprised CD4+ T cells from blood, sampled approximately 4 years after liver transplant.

The DNA for the CDR3 is TGTGCCAGCAGCGTGGGTGACAGGTTGGCTGGCGAAAAACTGTTTTTT. Translated: CASSVGDRLAGEKLFF. The V and J genes are TRBV5-4 and TRBJ1-4; D is possibly TRBD1 (6 bases). V dropped 4 bases and J dropped 8 bases, with 21 bases sitting between them. Germline V CDR1 and CDR2: SGHNT, YYREEE (reference sequence). The CDR3 contains 16 residues.